One sample yielded the 8 T cell receptor beta chains listed below, sequenced in a study of cytomegalovirus exposure and HLA in healthy donors. PCR used 60 Vbeta primers and 13 Jbeta primers. TCRdb's table, derived via immunoSEQ multiplex PCR, lists solely in-frame clones and lacks some. This sample has about 150,000 clones; 64% occur once, and the top ten carry around 2.9%. The specimen sequenced was PBMCs. Source of these receptors: a woman aged 30 to 39 in good health and CMV-seropositive.

This chain connects TRBV27 to TRBJ2-7, with TRBD2 as a possible D gene (5 bases). From germline, CDR1 is MNHEY and CDR2 SMNVEV (reference sequence). There are 15 residues in the CDR3. Between the trimmed V and J ends, which lost 6 bases and 0 bases, there was a span of 15 bases. The CDR3 DNA follows: TGTGCCAGCAGCCGTTTCACGGGGAGCTCCTACGAGCAGTACTTC. Protein sequence: CASSRFTGSSYEQYF.

The chain combines TRBV9 with TRBJ2-3, with D unclear. This CDR3 is 12 amino acids long. Germline values: CDR1 SGDLS, CDR2 YYNGEE. Trimming cost V 4 bases and J 2 bases, with 5 bases left between them. The DNA of the CDR3 is TGTGCCAGCAGCCAAAACACAGATACGCAGTATTTT. Translation: CASSQNTDTQYF.

The table lists this clone with a count of one. The rearrangement joins TRBV19 to TRBJ2-5; the D gene is possibly TRBD1 (5 bases). The CDR3 consists of 14 residues. Germline CDR1 and CDR2: LNHDA and SQIVND (reference sequence). V gave up 5 bases and J gave up 4 bases, with 14 bases separating them. CDR3 DNA sequence: TGTGCCAGTAGTTCGTTCCAGGGAAGAGAGACCCAGTACTTC. This sequence encodes CASSSFQGRETQYF.

The chain combines TRBV5-6 with TRBJ2-5; 8 positions agree with TRBD1. The J call is uncertain, as TRBJ2-7 better fits the DNA end. This CDR3 has 14 amino acids. The V gene's germline CDR1 is SGHDT and CDR2 YYEEEE. CDR3 nucleotide sequence: TGTGCCAGCTTGCCCCGGGACAGGATCTACGAGCAGTACTTC. It codes for CASLPRDRIYEQYF.

This clone was counted a single time. Within the sample, other DNA sequences also encode this same CDR3. The chain joins TRBV5-1 to TRBJ2-7; TRBD2 matches 11 bases. V was clipped by 3 bases and J by 4 bases; unmatched bases: 3. The CDR3 has 14 residues. Germline V CDR1 and CDR2: SGHRS, YFSETQ. As DNA, the CDR3 is TGCGCCAGCAGCTCAGTAGCGGGAGGGTACGAGCAGTACTTC. Translation: CASSSVAGGYEQYF.

This clone is a singleton in its sample. This CDR3 reads CASSLSQGGGGYTF. The CDR3 bases are TGTGCCAGCAGTTTAAGCCAAGGGGGCGGTGGCTACACCTTC. The gene calls are TRBV28 and TRBJ1-2; 7 positions agree with TRBD1. There are 14 residues in the CDR3. After removal of 2 bases from V and 7 bases from J, the junction contained 7 bases not matched to a gene. The germline gives CDR1 MDHEN, CDR2 SYDVKM.

This clone has a single count. The chain has TRBV18 and TRBJ1-4; D is undetermined. The CDR3 consists of 15 residues. The germline CDR1 and CDR2 sequences are KGHSH and LQKENI. Trimming took off 4 bases at V and 6 bases at J, with 15 bases between the two ends. The CDR3 DNA reads TGTGCCAGCTCACTCCCGGGGAAGATGGATGAAAAACTGTTTTTT. Its protein product is CASSLPGKMDEKLFF.

The chain has TRBV5-5 and TRBJ2-2, with 7 bases that match TRBD2. After removal of 6 bases from V and 0 bases from J, the junction contained 11 bases not matched to a gene. CDR3 size: 17 residues. CDR1 and CDR2 (germline): SGHKS, YYEKEE (reference sequence). In DNA, the CDR3 is TGTGCCAGCAACTTAAGAGTGGGGGGGACGAACACCGGGGAGCTGTTTTTT. Amino acids: CASNLRVGGTNTGELFF.